The source of this T cell receptor beta chain is a study of blood T cell repertoires in COVID-19. Clones were sequenced by immunoSEQ multiplex PCR, and TCRdb holds only the in-frame ones, with some missing. The sample yields tens of thousands of clones, roughly 85% seen once. The table lists this clone with a count of one. The receptor was isolated from a human donor in a cohort sampled during active COVID-19. Specimen: peripheral blood.

The CDR3 loop reads CASSYDRVGANVLTF. In DNA form, the CDR3 reads TGCGCCAGCAGCTACGACAGGGTTGGGGCCAACGTCCTGACTTTC. The rearrangement joins TRBV5-1 to TRBJ2-6, with 7 bases aligning to TRBD1. Per the germline V gene, CDR1 is SGHRS and CDR2 is YFSETQ. V shed 3 bases, J shed 3 bases, and the junction held 3 bases outside the gene matches. The length of the CDR3 is 15 residues.